Sequencing of this TCR beta chain was carried out in a study of blood T cell repertoires in COVID-19. Looking at the study overall: Collection of acute and convalescent COVID-19 samples took place in the United States, Italy and Spain. PBMCs, B-cell-depleted T cells, or T cells were the source of the cDNA or gDNA that made up the material.

Only in-frame clones appear in the TCRdb table, and some are missing; sequencing was by immunoSEQ multiplex PCR. There are 150,000 to 200,000 clones in the sample; 80% to 90% occur only once, and approximately 2.1% lies in the top ten. This clone was seen ten or more times. The CDR3 length is 16 residues. The V segment lost 1 base and the J segment 8 bases; nucleotides outside the gene matches: 6. CDR1 and CDR2 (germline): SGHVS, FQNEAQ. This TCR derives from a man aged 18 to 30 who had recovered from COVID-19. The source material was peripheral blood. The chain carries TRBV7-8 and TRBJ1-6; 9 bases align to TRBD1. The CDR3 sequence is CASSLGYRTGDSPLHF. CDR3 DNA: TGTGCCAGCAGCTTAGGGTACAGGACAGGGGATTCACCCCTCCACTTT.